The 5 T cell receptor beta chains below were found in one sample sequenced in a study of T cells after yellow fever vaccination. TCRdb redid the calling of the 5' RACE reads with MiXCR, one entry per CDR3 protein. The table has 150,000 to 200,000 distinct CDR3 sequences, around 8.5% seen once. This specimen consisted of CD8+ T cells sorted from PBMCs, obtained 45 days after the yellow fever booster vaccination. Receptors were obtained from a man between 18 and 35 years old who received the YFV17D yellow fever vaccine.

The chain is built from TRBV12-3 or TRBV12-4 and TRBJ2-3; TRBD1 agrees at 10 bases. V gave up 6 bases and J gave up 3 bases; unmatched junction bases: 3. The CDR3 length is 14 residues. CDR3: CASRGTGVTDTQYF. The CDR3 DNA sequence: TGTGCCAGCAGGGGGACAGGGGTAACAGATACGCAGTATTTT.

V gene TRBV19 combines with J gene TRBJ1-2, with 8 positions matching TRBD1. The germline CDR1 and CDR2 sequences are LNHDA and SQIVND (reference sequence). J lost 7 bases, V lost 7 bases, and 8 bases had no gene match. There are 13 residues in the CDR3. The CDR3 spells CASNSPGGSGYTF. The DNA for the CDR3 is TGTGCCAGTAACAGCCCAGGGGGCTCTGGCTACACCTTC.

The chain has TRBV4-1 and TRBJ1-5; tentatively, D is TRBD1 (5 bases). Germline lookup yields CDR1 MGHRA and CDR2 YSYEKL. This CDR3 comprises 14 residues. Trimming left V 1 base short and J 7 bases short, with 11 bases between. CDR3 loop: CASSQVSGPQPQHF. Written as DNA, the CDR3 is TGCGCCAGCAGCCAAGTTTCAGGGCCCCAGCCCCAGCATTTT.

This chain uses TRBV7-6 with TRBJ2-1; D remains ambiguous. The germline V gene has CDR1 SGHVS and CDR2 FNYEAQ. The V and J ends lost 4 bases and 8 bases respectively, with 24 bases between them. CDR3 length: 17 residues. This chain's CDR3 is CASSSSRAVQAVDEQFF. In DNA form, the CDR3 reads TGTGCCAGCAGCTCATCCCGCGCGGTCCAGGCCGTGGATGAGCAGTTCTTC.

The genes are TRBV4-3 and TRBJ2-1; a weak D match, TRBD2 (5 bases). CDR1 and CDR2 from the germline V gene are LGHNA and YSLEER. This CDR3 has 13 amino acids. Trimming left V 5 bases short and J 8 bases short, with 13 bases between. The DNA of the CDR3 is TGCGCCAGCAGCTGGGTAAGAGGGTATGAGCAGTTCTTC. As protein: CASSWVRGYEQFF.